This T cell receptor (beta chain) was obtained from a study of T cell responses to AZD1222 COVID-19 vaccine (dated by TCRdb to about 2021). A note on the overall study: AZD1222 recipients given second doses at about 4 weeks or at about 12 weeks were pooled, since spike-specific TCR depth and breadth were not found to differ between the two schedules. Trial participants were enrolled by age into 18-55, 56-69 and 70-plus year subgroups, with around 140, 26 and 57 TCR-sequenced participants respectively. TCR sequencing was performed for roughly 250 trial participants, of whom some 200 were given two doses of AZD1222 and around 25 were given two doses of MenACWY control vaccine.

The CDR3 regions of human TCRbeta chains were analyzed by immunosequencing. The source study handled its data this way. TCRs in the repertoires were compared against a reference library of SARS-CoV-2-specific TCRs that had been generated with the MIRA antigen-specificity platform. Breadth was defined as the fraction of unique TCRs that were SARS-CoV-2-associated, and depth was defined as the fraction of total T cells that were SARS-CoV-2-associated. Using the MIRA data, each spike-specific TCR was mapped to the spike region that the TCR reacts to and placed in a CD4 or CD8 class. Log10-transformed breadth and depth values were compared by one-way ANOVA with Sidak's multiple comparisons tests. In TCRdb, the immuneACCESS table is reduced to in-frame sequences with V and J assigned. These tables do not hold every clone; where another copy was compared, an unresolved V gene accounts for under half, and the others remain unexplained. V, J and clone size derive from that table, while D and trimming were established from the DNA sequence. The sample table holds 120,000 or so clones, of which around 87% were seen once. The biggest ten clones account for about 1.2% of the sample.

On the study overall, not on this receptor specifically: Vaccine-associated CD4 TCRs spanned the whole spike protein, with dominant responses in regions 160-218 and 743-854. In the small 56-69-year group, the increase in depth fell short of significance, most likely because of low power. Participants were mostly white British and included more females than males, and it was suggested by the authors that clonal diversity may have been underestimated. Conclusions about previously exposed vaccinees are limited, since just six or seven AZD1222 recipients were seropositive for SARS-CoV-2 at baseline. Nearly half of unique spike-specific TCRs reportedly recognized epitopes outside regions mutated in the B.1.351 and B.1.1.7 variants. After two AZD1222 doses, both the breadth and the depth of spike-specific TCRs were significantly higher than at day 0 and than in MenACWY recipients. Because no day 14 peak-response samples were available, the repertoires could be characterized only after the peak T cell response.

In regard to this clone: The antigen this receptor binds is unknown. There are no base qualities to consult, and no much larger clone falls within one base.

The time point label corresponds to: baseline before first vaccination. Vaccinee samples were obtained from the UK trials COV001 and COV002, which included a single-blind randomized controlled phase 2/3 trial of AZD1222 (ChAdOx1 nCoV-19) in healthy adults. Trial participant PBMC samples were collected at day 0 and day 28 after the second dose for TCRbeta chain sequencing. V lost 6 bases and J lost 10 bases; the stretch between them is 25 bases long. The CDR3 goes from the cysteine to the phenylalanine over 16 residues. Kept here is only the CDR3 DNA, which spans 48 bases and is read in frame from base 1. Sequences SNHLY (CDR1) and FYNNEI (CDR2) are obtained from the germline V gene.

The sample was peripheral blood, taken on day 0 of AZD1222 vaccination. The chain is assembled from TRBV2 and TRBJ2-4; D gene: possibly TRBD1, on 6 matching bases. The TCR originated in an adult in good health. The bases are TGTGCCAGCAGGCCCCCCCCCAGGGGAGAGGACAGAATTCAGTACTTC. This yields the protein CASRPPPRGEDRIQYF.